This is a list of T cell receptor beta chains from one sample in a study of T cell responses to AZD1222 COVID-19 vaccine. Sequenced by immunoSEQ multiplex PCR; TCRdb stores in-frame clones only, minus some. This sample yields more than 80,000 clones, of which roughly 93% are seen a single time; about a fifth belongs to the top ten. The sample here was peripheral blood, taken on day 0 of AZD1222 vaccination. These receptors were collected from an adult in good health. Each CDR3 is given with its conserved first and last residue. The D gene is left open where the match is weak. Clone size is shown for a subset of rows, as once, few, many or a class of expanded clone.

CDR3aa | CDR3nt | j_gene | abundance | v_gene | d_gene
CATSDQTGWRSYNEQFF | TGTGCCACCAGTGATCAAACAGGGTGGCGATCCTACAATGAGCAGTTCTTC | TRBJ2-1 | - | TRBV24-1 | -
CASTNRHRGNSPLHF | TGTGCCAGCACAAATCGTCACAGGGGGAATTCACCCCTCCACTTT | TRBJ1-6 | - | TRBV2 | TRBD1
CASSLSHEKLFF | TGTGCCAGCAGTTTATCGCACGAAAAACTGTTTTTT | TRBJ1-4 | - | TRBV28 | -
CASSQGRLTEAFF | TGTGCCAGCAGCCAAGGACGGCTCACTGAAGCTTTCTTT | TRBJ1-1 | - | TRBV14 | -
CASSLGRGGDTQYF | TGTGCCAGCAGCTTAGGGAGGGGTGGAGATACGCAGTATTTT | TRBJ2-3 | - | TRBV9 | TRBD2
CASSQTPGKTGELFF | TGCGCCAGCAGCCAGACCCCCGGGAAAACCGGGGAGCTGTTTTTT | TRBJ2-2 | - | TRBV4-3 | -
CASTGPGGNQPQHF | TGTGCCAGCACTGGACCTGGGGGCAATCAGCCCCAGCATTTT | TRBJ1-5 | - | TRBV7-9 | -
CASSHRGEQFF | TGTGCCAGCAGTCACCGGGGTGAGCAGTTCTTC | TRBJ2-1 | once | TRBV12-3/TRBV12-4 | -
CASTVYNEQFF | TGTGCCAGCACCGTTTACAATGAGCAGTTCTTC | TRBJ2-1 | once | TRBV28 | -
CASSPRGGNYGYTF | TGCGCCAGCAGCCCTCGAGGCGGTAACTATGGCTACACCTTC | TRBJ1-2 | - | TRBV5-1 | -
CASSWTGTSGNTIYF | TGTGCCAGCAGCTGGACAGGGACTAGTGGAAACACCATATATTTT | TRBJ1-3 | - | TRBV7-9 | TRBD1
CASSYPPGRVSEAFF | TGTGCCAGCAGTTACCCCCCCGGCAGGGTATCTGAAGCTTTCTTT | TRBJ1-1 | - | TRBV6-2/TRBV6-3 | -
CASSYSGNSAGEQYF | TGTGCCAGCAGTTACTCTGGGAATAGCGCCGGCGAGCAGTACTTC | TRBJ2-7 | - | TRBV6-5 | -
CASSFGGVSNQPQHF | TGTGCCAGCAGCTTCGGTGGGGTAAGCAATCAGCCCCAGCATTTT | TRBJ1-5 | - | TRBV7-9 | -
CASSSDRGNTIYF | TGTGCCAGCAGCTCGGACAGGGGGAACACCATATATTTT | TRBJ1-3 | - | TRBV7-2 | TRBD1
CASSLTAGAGDTQYF | TGTGCCAGCAGCTTAACAGCGGGGGCAGGAGATACGCAGTATTTT | TRBJ2-3 | - | TRBV7-2 | TRBD2
CSAEWRPGAFF | TGCAGTGCAGAGTGGAGGCCAGGAGCTTTCTTT | TRBJ1-1 | - | TRBV20-1 | -
CASSHGGSYNSPLHF | TGTGCCAGCAGCCATGGGGGTTCTTATAATTCACCCCTCCACTTT | TRBJ1-6 | - | TRBV3-1/TRBV3-2 | -
CATSRVGAGDTIYF | TGTGCCACCAGCAGAGTTGGTGCAGGAGACACCATATATTTT | TRBJ1-3 | - | TRBV15 | -
CASTQGAYTGELFF | TGTGCCAGCACCCAGGGGGCCTACACCGGGGAGCTGTTTTTT | TRBJ2-2 | once | TRBV6-5 | TRBD1
CASSTGLANYGYTF | TGTGCCAGCAGTACGGGACTTGCTAACTATGGCTACACCTTC | TRBJ1-2 | - | TRBV5-4 | -
CASSLAEMEKLFF | TGCGCCAGCAGCTTGGCCGAGATGGAAAAACTGTTTTTT | TRBJ1-4 | - | TRBV5-1 | -
CASSLVAGNTEAFF | TGCGCCAGCAGCTTGGTAGCCGGGAACACTGAAGCTTTCTTT | TRBJ1-1 | - | TRBV5-1 | -
CASSDGGAGGDTQYF | TGTGCCAGTAGTGACGGGGGGGCCGGCGGAGATACGCAGTATTTT | TRBJ2-3 | - | TRBV19 | TRBD2
CASSSPPSERQYF | TGTGCCAGCAGTTCCCCCCCGAGTGAAAGGCAGTACTTC | TRBJ2-7 | once | TRBV6-2/TRBV6-3 | -
CASSRITAGTGKEAFF | TGTGCCAGCAGCCGCATCACCGCCGGGACAGGGAAAGAAGCTTTCTTT | TRBJ1-1 | few | TRBV28 | TRBD1
CASTGFDGYTF | TGTGCCAGCACCGGGTTCGATGGCTACACCTTC | TRBJ1-2 | - | TRBV28 | -
CASSLLANNEQFF | TGCGCCAGCAGCTTACTAGCGAACAATGAGCAGTTCTTC | TRBJ2-1 | - | TRBV4-3 | TRBD2
CATDRGRGTEAFF | TGTGCCACCGACAGGGGGAGAGGCACTGAAGCTTTCTTT | TRBJ1-1 | - | TRBV10-3 | TRBD1
CASSLRDRVNGYTF | TGTGCCAGTAGTCTCCGGGACAGGGTGAATGGCTACACCTTC | TRBJ1-2 | - | TRBV19 | TRBD1
CASGLASRGAGVNYGYTF | TGTGCTAGTGGTTTGGCCTCCCGAGGGGCAGGGGTTAACTATGGCTACACCTTC | TRBJ1-2 | - | TRBV12-5 | -
CASSLGRSGNTIYF | TGTGCCAGCAGCTTGGGGCGGTCTGGAAACACCATATATTTT | TRBJ1-3 | - | TRBV11-2 | -
CASSQDLEASGGYEQYF | TGCGCCAGCAGCCAAGATTTAGAGGCTAGCGGGGGATACGAGCAGTACTTC | TRBJ2-7 | - | TRBV4-1 | TRBD2
CASSVGTGIDTQYF | TGTGCCAGCAGCGTAGGAACAGGGATAGATACGCAGTATTTT | TRBJ2-3 | - | TRBV9 | -
CASSQVRRGTNEQFF | TGTGCCAGCTCACAGGTACGCCGGGGGACCAATGAGCAGTTCTTC | TRBJ2-1 | - | TRBV18 | -